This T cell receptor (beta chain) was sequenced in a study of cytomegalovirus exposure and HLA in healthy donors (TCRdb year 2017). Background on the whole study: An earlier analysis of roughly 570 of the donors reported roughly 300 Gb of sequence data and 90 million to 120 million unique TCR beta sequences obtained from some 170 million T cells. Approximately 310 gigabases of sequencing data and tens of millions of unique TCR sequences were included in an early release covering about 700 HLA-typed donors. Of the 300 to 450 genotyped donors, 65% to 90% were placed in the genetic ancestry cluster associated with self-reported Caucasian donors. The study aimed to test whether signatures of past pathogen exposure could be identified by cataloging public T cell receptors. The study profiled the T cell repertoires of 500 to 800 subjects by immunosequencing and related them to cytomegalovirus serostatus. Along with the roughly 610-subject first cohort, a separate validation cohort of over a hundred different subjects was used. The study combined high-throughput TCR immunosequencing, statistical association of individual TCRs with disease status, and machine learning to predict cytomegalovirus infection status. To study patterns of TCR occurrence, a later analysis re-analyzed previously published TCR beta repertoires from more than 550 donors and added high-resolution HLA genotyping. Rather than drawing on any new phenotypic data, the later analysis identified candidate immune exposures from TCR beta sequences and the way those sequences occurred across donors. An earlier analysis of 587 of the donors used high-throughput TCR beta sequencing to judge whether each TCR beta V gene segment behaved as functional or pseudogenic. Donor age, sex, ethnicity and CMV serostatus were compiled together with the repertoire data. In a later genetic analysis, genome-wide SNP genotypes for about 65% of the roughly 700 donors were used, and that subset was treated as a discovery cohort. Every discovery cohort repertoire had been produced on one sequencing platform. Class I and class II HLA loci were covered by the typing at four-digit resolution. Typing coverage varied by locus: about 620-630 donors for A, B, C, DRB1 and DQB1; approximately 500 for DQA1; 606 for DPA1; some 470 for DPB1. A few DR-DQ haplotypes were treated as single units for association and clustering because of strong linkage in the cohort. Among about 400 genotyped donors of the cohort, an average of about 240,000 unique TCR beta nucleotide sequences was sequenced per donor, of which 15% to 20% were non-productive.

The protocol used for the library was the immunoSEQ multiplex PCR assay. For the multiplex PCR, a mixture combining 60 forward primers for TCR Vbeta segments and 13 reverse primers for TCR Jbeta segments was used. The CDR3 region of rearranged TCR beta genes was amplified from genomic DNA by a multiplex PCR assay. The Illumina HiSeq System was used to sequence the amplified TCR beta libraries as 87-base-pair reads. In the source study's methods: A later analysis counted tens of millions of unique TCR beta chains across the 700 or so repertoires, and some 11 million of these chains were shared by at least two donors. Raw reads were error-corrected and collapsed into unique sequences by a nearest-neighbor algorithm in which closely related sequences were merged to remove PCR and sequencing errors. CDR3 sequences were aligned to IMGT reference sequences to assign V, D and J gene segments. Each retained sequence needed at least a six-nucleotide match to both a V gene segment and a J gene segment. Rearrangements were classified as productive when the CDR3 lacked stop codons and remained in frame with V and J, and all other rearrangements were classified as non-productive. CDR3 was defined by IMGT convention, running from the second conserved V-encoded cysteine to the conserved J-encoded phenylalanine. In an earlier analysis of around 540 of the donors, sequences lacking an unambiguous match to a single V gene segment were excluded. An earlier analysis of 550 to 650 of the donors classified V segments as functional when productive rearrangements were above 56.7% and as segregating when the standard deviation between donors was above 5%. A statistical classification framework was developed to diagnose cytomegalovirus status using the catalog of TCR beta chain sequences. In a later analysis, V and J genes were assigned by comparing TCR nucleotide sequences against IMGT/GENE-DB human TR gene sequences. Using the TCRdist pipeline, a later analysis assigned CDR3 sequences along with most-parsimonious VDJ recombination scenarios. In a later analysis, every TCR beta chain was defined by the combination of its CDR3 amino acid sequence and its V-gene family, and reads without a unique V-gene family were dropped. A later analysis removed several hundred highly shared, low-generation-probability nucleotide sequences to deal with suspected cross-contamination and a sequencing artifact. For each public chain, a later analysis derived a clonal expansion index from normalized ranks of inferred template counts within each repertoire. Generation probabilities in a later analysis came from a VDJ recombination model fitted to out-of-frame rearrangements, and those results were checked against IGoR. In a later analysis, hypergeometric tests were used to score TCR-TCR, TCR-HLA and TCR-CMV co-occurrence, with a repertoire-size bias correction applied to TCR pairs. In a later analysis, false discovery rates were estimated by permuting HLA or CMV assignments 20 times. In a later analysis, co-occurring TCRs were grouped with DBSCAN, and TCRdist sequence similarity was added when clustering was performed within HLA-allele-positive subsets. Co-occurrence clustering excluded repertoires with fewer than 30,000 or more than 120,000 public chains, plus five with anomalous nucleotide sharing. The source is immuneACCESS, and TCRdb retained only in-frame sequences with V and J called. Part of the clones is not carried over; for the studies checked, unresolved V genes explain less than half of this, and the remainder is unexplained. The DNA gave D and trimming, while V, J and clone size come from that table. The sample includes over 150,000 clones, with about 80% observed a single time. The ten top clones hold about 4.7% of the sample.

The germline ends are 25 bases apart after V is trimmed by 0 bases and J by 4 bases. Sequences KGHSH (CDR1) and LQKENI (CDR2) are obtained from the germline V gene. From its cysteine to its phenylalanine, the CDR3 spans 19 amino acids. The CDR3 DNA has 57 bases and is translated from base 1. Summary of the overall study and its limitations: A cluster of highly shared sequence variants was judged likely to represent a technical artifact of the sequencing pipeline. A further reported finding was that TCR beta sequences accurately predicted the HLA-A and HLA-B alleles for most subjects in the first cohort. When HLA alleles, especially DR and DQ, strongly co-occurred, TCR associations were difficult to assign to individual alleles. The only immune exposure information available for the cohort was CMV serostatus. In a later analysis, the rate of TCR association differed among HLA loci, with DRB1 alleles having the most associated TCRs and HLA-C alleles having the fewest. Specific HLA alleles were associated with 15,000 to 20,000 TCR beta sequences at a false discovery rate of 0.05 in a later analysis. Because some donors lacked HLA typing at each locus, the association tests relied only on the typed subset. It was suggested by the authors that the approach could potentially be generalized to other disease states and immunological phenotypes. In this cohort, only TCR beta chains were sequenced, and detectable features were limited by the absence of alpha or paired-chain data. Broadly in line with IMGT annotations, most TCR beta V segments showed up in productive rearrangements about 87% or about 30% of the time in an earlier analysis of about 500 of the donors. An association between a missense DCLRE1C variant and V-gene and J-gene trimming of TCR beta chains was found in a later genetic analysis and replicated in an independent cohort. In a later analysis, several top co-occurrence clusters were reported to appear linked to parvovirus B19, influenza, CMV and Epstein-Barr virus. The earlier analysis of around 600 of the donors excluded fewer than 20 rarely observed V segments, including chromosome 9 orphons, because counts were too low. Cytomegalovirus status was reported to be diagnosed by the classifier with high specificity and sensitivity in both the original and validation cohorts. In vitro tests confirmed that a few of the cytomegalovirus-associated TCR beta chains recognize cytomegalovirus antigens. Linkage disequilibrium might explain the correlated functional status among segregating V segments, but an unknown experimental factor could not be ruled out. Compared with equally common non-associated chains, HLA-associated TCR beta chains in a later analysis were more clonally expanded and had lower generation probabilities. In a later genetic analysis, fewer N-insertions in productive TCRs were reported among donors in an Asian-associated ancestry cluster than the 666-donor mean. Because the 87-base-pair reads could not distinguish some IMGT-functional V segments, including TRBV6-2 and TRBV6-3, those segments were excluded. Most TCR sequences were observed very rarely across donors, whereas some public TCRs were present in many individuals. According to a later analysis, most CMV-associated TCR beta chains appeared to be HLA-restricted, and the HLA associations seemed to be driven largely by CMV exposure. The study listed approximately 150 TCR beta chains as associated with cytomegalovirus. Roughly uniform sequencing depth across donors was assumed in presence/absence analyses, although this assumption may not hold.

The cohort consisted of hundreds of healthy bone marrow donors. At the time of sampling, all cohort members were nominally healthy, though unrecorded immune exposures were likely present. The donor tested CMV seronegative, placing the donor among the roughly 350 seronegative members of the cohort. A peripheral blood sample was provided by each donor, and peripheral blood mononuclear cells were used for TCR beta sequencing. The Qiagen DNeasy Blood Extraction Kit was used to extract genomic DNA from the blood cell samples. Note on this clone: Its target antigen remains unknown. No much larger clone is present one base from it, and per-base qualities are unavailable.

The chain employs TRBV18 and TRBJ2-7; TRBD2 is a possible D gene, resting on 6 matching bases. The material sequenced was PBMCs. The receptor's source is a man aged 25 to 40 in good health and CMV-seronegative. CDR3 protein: CASSPPGTKRVLARYEQYF. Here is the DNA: TGTGCCAGCTCACCACCGGGTACGAAGCGGGTCCTAGCGCGGTACGAGCAGTACTTC.